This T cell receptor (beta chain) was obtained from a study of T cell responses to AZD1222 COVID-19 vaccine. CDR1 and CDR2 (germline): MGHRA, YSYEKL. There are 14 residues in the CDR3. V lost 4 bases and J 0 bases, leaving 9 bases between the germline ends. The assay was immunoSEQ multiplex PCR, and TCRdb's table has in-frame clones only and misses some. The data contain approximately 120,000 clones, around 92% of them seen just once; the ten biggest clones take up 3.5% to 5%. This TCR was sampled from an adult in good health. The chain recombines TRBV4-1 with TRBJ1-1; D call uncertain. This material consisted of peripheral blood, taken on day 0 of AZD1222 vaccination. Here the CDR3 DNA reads TGCGCCAGCAGCCGACGGATTTTGAACACTGAAGCTTTCTTT. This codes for CASSRRILNTEAFF.